This T cell receptor (beta chain) was recorded in a study of CD8 T cells in Susac syndrome. Reverse transcription of roughly 0.45 to 1 ug RNA used random hexamers. Each CDR3 protein is one row after TCRdb ran MiXCR on the immunoSEQ multiplex PCR reads. The sample lists 120,000 or so distinct CDR3 sequences; around 94% were seen once. V shed 0 bases and J 0 bases; nucleotides not matched to a gene: 14. The germline V gene encodes CDR1 LGHNA and CDR2 YSLEER. The CDR3 extends over 20 amino acids. The sequencing sample was made of CD8+ T cells from PBMCs. This sequence joins TRBV4-3 and TRBJ2-7, with 10 bases lining up with TRBD2. This clonotype originated in a human donor with Susac syndrome. CDR3 coding DNA: TGCGCCAGCAGCCAAGATCTCCCAGCGGGAGGGTCCACAAGCTCCTACGAGCAGTACTTC. Its protein product is CASSQDLPAGGSTSSYEQYF.